This entry concerns a single TCR beta chain. The CDR3 has 11 residues. Trimming took off 5 bases at V and 2 bases at J, with 4 bases between the two ends. Germline V lookup: CDR1 MNHEY, CDR2 SVGEGT. The data were obtained in a study of blood T cell repertoires in COVID-19. Some clones are missing from TCRdb's copy, which holds only in-frame ones; the method was immunoSEQ multiplex PCR. The table records about 250,000 clones, just under 85% of them present only once. This clonotype was sampled from a man aged 50 to 59 with acute or convalescent COVID-19. The sample consisted of peripheral blood. The chain employs TRBV6-2 or TRBV6-3 and TRBJ2-7; D unclear. CDR3 nucleotides: TGTGCCAGCAGTCGCGCCTACGAGCAGTACTTC. It encodes CASSRAYEQYF.